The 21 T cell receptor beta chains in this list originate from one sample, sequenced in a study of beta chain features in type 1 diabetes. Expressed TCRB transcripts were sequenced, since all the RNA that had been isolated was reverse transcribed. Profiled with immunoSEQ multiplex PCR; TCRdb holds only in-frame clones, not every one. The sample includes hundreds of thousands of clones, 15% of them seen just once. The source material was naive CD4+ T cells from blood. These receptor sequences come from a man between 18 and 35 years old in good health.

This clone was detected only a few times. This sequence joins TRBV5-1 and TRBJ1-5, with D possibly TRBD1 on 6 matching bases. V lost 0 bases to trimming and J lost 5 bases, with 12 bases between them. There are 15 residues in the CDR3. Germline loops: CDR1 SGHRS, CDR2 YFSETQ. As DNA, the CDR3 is TGCGCCAGCAGCTTGGTAGGGGGAGGCCATCAGCCCCAGCATTTT. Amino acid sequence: CASSLVGGGHQPQHF. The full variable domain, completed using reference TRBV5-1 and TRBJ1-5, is KAGVTQTPRYLIKTRGQQVTLSCSPISGHRSVSWYQQTPGQGLQFLFEYFSETQRNKGNFPGRFSGRQFSNSRSEMNVSTLELGDSALYLCASSLVGGGHQPQHFGDGTRLSIL.

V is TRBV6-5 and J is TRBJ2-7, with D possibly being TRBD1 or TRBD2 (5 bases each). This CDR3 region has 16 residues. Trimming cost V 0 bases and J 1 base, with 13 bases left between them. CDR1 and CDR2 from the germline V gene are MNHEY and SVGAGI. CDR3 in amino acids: CASSYSMGTGSYEQYF. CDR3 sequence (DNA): TGTGCCAGCAGTTACTCGATGGGGACGGGTTCCTACGAGCAGTACTTC.

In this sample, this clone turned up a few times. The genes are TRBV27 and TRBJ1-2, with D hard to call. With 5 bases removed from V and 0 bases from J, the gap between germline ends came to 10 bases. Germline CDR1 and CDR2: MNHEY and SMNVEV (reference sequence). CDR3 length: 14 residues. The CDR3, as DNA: TGTGCCAGCAGTCCTAGGTTTTCTAACTATGGCTACACCTTC. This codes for CASSPRFSNYGYTF.

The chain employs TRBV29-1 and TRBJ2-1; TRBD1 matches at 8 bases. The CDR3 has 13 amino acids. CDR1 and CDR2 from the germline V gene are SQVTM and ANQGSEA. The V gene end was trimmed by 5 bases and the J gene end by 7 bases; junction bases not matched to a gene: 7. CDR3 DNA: TGCAGCGTTCCAACAGGGGGATCTAATGAGCAGTTCTTC. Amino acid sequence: CSVPTGGSNEQFF.

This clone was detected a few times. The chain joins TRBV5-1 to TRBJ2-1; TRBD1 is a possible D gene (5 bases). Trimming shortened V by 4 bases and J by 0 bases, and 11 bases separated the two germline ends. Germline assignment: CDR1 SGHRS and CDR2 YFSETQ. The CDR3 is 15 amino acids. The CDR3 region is CASSPQGNSYNEQFF. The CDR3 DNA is TGCGCCAGCAGCCCCCAGGGCAACTCCTACAATGAGCAGTTCTTC.

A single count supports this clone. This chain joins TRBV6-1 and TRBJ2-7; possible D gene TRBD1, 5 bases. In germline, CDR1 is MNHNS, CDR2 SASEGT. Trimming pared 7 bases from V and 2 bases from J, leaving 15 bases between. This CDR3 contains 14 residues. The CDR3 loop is CASTESVRAYEQYF. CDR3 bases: TGTGCCAGCACCGAGAGCGTCAGGGCCTACGAGCAGTACTTC.

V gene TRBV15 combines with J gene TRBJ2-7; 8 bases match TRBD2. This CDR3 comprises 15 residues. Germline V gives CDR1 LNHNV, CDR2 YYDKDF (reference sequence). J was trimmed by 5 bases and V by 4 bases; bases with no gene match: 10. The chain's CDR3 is CATSTTRTSFHEQYF. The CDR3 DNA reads TGTGCCACCAGCACAACACGGACTAGCTTCCACGAGCAGTACTTC.

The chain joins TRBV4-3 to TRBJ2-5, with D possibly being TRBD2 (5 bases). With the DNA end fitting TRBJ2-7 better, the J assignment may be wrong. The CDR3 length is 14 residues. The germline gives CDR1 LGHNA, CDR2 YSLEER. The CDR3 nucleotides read TGCGCCAGCAGCCAAGATGGACGGGGATACGAGCAGTACTTC. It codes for CASSQDGRGYEQYF.

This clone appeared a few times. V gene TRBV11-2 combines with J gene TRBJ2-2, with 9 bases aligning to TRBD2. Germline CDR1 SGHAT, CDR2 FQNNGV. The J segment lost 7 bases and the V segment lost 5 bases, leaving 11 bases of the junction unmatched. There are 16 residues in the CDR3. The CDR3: CASSLRLAGVIGELFF. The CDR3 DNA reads TGTGCCAGCAGCCTTCGATTAGCGGGAGTGATCGGGGAGCTGTTTTTT.

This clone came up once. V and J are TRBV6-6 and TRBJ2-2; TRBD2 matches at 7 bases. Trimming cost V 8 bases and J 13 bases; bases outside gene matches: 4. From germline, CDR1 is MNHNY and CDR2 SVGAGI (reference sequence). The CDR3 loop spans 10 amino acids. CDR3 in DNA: TGTGCCAGCGGGAGGGATCTGCTGTTTTTT. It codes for CASGRDLLFF.

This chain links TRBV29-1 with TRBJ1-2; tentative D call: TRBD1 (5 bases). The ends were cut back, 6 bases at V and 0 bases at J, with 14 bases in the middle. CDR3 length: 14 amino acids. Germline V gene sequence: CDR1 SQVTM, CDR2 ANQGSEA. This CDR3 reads CSVPPGGANYGYTF. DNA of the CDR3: TGCAGCGTCCCACCTGGGGGAGCTAACTATGGCTACACCTTC. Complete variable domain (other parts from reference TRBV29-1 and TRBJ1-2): SAVISQKPSRDICQRGTSLTIQCQVDSQVTMMFWYRQQPGQSLTLIATANQGSEATYESGFVIDKFPISRPNLTFSTLTVSNMSPEDSSIYLCSVPPGGANYGYTFGSGTRLTVV.

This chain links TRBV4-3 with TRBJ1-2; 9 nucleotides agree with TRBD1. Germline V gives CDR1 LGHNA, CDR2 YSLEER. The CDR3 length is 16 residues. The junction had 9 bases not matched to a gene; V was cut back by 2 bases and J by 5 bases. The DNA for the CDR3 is TGCGCCAGCAGCCAACAACCAACGGGACAGGGTTATGGCTACACCTTC. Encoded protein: CASSQQPTGQGYGYTF.

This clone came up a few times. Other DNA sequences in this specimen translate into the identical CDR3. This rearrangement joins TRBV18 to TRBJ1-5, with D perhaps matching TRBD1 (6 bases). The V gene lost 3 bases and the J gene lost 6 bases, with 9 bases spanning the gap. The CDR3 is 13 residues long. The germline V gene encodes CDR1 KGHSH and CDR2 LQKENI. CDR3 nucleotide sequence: TGTGCCAGCTCACCCGGGGGCGGTCAGCCCCAGCATTTT. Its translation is CASSPGGGQPQHF.

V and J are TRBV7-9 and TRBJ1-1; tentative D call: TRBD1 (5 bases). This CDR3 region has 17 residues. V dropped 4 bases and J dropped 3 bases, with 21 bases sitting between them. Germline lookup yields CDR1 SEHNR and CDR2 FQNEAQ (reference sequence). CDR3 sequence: CASSSITGGIWHTEAFF. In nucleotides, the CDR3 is TGTGCCAGCAGCTCTATTACTGGGGGGATATGGCACACTGAAGCTTTCTTT.

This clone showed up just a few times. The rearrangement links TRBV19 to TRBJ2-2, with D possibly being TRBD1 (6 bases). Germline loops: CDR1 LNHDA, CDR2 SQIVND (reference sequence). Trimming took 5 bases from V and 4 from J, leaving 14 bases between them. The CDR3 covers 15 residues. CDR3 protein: CASSVIQGSTGELFF. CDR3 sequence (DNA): TGTGCCAGTAGTGTTATACAGGGAAGCACCGGGGAGCTGTTTTTT. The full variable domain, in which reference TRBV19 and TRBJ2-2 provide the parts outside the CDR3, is DGGITQSPKYLFRKEGQNVTLSCEQNLNHDAMYWYRQDPGQGLRLIYYSQIVNDFQKGDIAEGYSVSREKKESFPLTVTSAQKNPTAFYLCASSVIQGSTGELFFGEGSRLTVL.

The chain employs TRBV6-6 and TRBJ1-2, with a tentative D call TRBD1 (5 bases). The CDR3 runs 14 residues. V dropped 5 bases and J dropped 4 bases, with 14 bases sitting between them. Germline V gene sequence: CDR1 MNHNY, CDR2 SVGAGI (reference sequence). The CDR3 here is CASSPDTLTYGYTF. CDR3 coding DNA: TGTGCCAGCAGTCCGGACACGTTAACCTATGGCTACACCTTC.

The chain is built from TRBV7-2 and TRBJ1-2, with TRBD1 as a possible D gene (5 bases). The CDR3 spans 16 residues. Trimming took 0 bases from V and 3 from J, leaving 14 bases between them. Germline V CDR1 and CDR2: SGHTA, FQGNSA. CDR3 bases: TGTGCCAGCAGCTTAGCAGGAAAGGGGCATGACTATGGCTACACCTTC. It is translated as CASSLAGKGHDYGYTF.

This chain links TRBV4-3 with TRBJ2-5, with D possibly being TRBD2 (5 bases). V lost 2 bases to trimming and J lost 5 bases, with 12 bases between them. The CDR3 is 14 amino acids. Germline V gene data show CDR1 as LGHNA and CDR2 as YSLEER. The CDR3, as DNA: TGCGCCAGCAGCCAATCACCCAAGCGGGAGACCCAGTACTTC. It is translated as CASSQSPKRETQYF.

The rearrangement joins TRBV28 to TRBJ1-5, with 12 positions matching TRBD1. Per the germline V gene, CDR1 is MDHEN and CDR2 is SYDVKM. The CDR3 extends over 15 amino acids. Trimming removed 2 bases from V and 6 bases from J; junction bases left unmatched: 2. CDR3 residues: CASSLGTGGRQPQHF. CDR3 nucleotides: TGTGCCAGCAGTTTAGGGACAGGGGGCCGTCAGCCCCAGCATTTT. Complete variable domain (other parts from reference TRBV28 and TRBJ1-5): DVKVTQSSRYLVKRTGEKVFLECVQDMDHENMFWYRQDPGLGLRLIYFSYDVKMKEKGDIPEGYSVSREKKERFSLILESASTNQTSMYLCASSLGTGGRQPQHFGDGTRLSIL.

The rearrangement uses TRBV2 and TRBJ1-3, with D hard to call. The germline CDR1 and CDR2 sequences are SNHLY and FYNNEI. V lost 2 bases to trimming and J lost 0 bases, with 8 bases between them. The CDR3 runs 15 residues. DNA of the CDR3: TGTGCCAGCAGTGAATCCCACAGCTCTGGAAACACCATATATTTT. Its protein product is CASSESHSSGNTIYF.

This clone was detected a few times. The CDR3 loop reads CASSPTARRAYEQYF. CDR3 bases: TGTGCCAGCAGCCCCACAGCACGTCGAGCCTACGAGCAGTACTTC. This sequence joins TRBV4-2 and TRBJ2-7; no clear D. CDR3 length: 15 residues. The germline V gene encodes CDR1 LGHNA and CDR2 YNFKEQ. V gave up 4 bases and J gave up 2 bases, with 15 bases separating them.